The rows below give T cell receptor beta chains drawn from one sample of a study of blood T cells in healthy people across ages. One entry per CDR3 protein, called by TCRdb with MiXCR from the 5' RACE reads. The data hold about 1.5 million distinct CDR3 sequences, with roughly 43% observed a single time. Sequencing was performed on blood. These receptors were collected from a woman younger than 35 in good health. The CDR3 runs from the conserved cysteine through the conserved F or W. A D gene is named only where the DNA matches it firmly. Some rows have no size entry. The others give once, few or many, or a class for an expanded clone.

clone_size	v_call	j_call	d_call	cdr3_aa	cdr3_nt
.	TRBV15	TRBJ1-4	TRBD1	CATSRQGATDEKLFF	TGTGCCACCAGCAGACAGGGGGCGACGGATGAAAAACTGTTTTTT
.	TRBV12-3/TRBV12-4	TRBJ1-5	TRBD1	CASSSRQGVQPQHF	TGTGCCAGCAGTTCAAGACAGGGTGTACAGCCCCAGCATTTT
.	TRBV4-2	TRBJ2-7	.	CASSQDIVRGASYEQYF	TGTGCCAGCAGCCAAGATATCGTAAGGGGAGCAAGCTACGAGCAGTACTTC
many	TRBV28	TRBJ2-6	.	CASSLLGGAGANVLTF	TGTGCCAGCAGTTTATTGGGGGGAGCTGGGGCCAACGTCCTGACTTTC
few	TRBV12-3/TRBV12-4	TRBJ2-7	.	CASSLGDGPHYEQYF	TGTGCCAGCAGTCTAGGGGACGGGCCCCACTACGAGCAGTACTTC
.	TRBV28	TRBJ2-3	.	CASSDGWDTDTQYF	TGTGCCAGCAGTGACGGGTGGGACACAGATACGCAGTATTTT
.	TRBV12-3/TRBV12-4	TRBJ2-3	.	CASSLPGLTDTQYF	TGTGCCAGCAGTTTACCGGGACTTACAGATACGCAGTATTTT
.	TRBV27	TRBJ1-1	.	CASSQPGPSGLNTEAFF	TGTGCCAGCAGTCAACCTGGACCGAGCGGGTTGAACACTGAAGCTTTCTTT
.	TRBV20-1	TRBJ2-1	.	CSASTGDNEQFF	TGCAGTGCTAGCACGGGCGACAATGAGCAGTTCTTC
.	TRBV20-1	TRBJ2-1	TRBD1	CSANRDRSLYEQFF	TGCAGTGCTAACCGGGACAGGTCTTTGTACGAGCAGTTCTTC
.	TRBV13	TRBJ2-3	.	CASSPRLLNTDTQYF	TGTGCCAGCAGCCCCCGGCTCCTAAACACAGATACGCAGTATTTT
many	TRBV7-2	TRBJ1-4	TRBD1	CASRPGTVVTEKLFF	TGTGCCAGCAGGCCAGGGACAGTAGTCACAGAAAAACTGTTTTTT
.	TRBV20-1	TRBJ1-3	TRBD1	CSASDRVSGNTIYF	TGCAGTGCTAGTGACAGGGTCTCTGGAAACACCATATATTTT
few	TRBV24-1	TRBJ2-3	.	CATSDQEGPTDTQYF	TGTGCCACCAGTGACCAAGAGGGTCCGACAGATACGCAGTATTTT
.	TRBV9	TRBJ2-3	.	CASSVDWSPTGTDTQYF	TGTGCCAGCAGCGTAGATTGGAGTCCCACGGGCACAGATACGCAGTATTTT
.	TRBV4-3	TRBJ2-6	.	CASSQGMGAGANVLTF	TGCGCCAGCAGCCAAGGAATGGGCGCTGGGGCCAACGTCCTGACTTTC
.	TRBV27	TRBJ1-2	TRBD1	CASSYRGQGYGYTF	TGTGCCAGCAGTTACAGAGGACAGGGCTATGGCTACACCTTC
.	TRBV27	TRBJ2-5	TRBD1	CASSFLRRTGEETQYF	TGTGCCAGCAGTTTTTTAAGGAGGACAGGGGAAGAGACCCAGTACTTC
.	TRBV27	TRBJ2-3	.	CASRPHRNTQYF	TGTGCCAGCAGACCCCACCGAAATACGCAGTATTTT
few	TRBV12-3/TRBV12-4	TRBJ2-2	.	CASSSSANTGELFF	TGTGCCAGCAGCTCTAGCGCGAACACCGGGGAGCTGTTTTTT
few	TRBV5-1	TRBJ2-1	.	CASSNAGYNEQFF	TGCGCCAGCAGTAACGCGGGGTACAATGAGCAGTTCTTC
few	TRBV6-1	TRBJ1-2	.	CASSRGGRLIGYTF	TGTGCCAGCAGTCGGGGGGGACGACTTATTGGCTACACCTTC
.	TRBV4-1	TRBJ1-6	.	CASSQPRGSPLHF	TGCGCCAGCAGCCAACCCCGGGGATCACCCCTCCACTTT
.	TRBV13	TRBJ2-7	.	CDSSLAGLEQYF	TGTGACAGCAGCTTAGCCGGGCTCGAGCAGTACTTC
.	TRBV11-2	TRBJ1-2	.	CASSLDPGRSYGYTF	TGTGCCAGCAGCTTAGATCCGGGCCGGTCCTATGGCTACACCTTC
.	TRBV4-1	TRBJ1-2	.	CASSQVSNANYGYTF	TGCGCCAGCAGCCAAGTCTCTAATGCTAACTATGGCTACACCTTC
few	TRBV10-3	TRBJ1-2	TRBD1	CAISVGGGQRGYTF	TGTGCCATCAGTGTAGGGGGCGGGCAGCGTGGCTACACCTTC
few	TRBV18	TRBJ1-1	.	CASSFATLNTEAFF	TGTGCCAGCTCATTCGCGACCCTGAACACTGAAGCTTTCTTT
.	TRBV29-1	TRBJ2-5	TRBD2	CSVEDRMLAGGIDNEQYF	TGCAGCGTTGAAGATCGGATGCTAGCGGGAGGAATAGACAATGAGCAGTACTTC
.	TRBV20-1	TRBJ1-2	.	CSVYTSGYSYGYTF	TGCAGTGTTTATACGAGCGGGTATTCCTATGGCTACACCTTC
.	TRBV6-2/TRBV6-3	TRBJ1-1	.	CASRDSYTEAFF	TGTGCCAGCAGGGACAGCTACACTGAAGCTTTCTTT
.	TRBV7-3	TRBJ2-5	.	CASSSSIRETQYF	TGTGCCAGCAGCTCATCAATTCGAGAGACCCAGTACTTC
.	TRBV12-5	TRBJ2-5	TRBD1	CASGSPGTAQETQYF	TGTGCTAGTGGTTCCCCCGGGACAGCCCAAGAGACCCAGTACTTC